These 8 T cell receptor beta chains originate from one sample sequenced in a study of neurological immune-mediated disorders. TCRdb passed the 5' RACE reads through MiXCR, listing each CDR3 protein once. The repertoire holds about 95,000 distinct CDR3 sequences, 3.5% seen once, with under 6.5% in the top ten. Input material: PBMCs. The receptors derive from a woman aged 18-29 years with multiple sclerosis.

The chain combines TRBV5-4 with TRBJ1-4; 7 bases fit TRBD1. Germline V gives CDR1 SGHNT, CDR2 YYREEE (reference sequence). The length of the CDR3 is 15 residues. Losses at the gene ends were 5 bases for V and 2 bases for J; bases not matched to a gene: 6. The CDR3 DNA reads as TGTGCCAGCAGTTACAGGGGAGGCACTAATGAAAAACTGTTTTTT. Translation gives CASSYRGGTNEKLFF.

This clonotype was seen ten or more times. The rearrangement links TRBV6-6 to TRBJ1-4; D may be TRBD1 (5 bases). From germline, CDR1 is MNHNY and CDR2 SVGAGI (reference sequence). This CDR3 contains 14 residues. Trimming took 8 bases from V and 6 from J, leaving 16 bases between them. DNA for the CDR3: TGTGCCAGCCTCCTTTCCGGGACTTATGAAAAACTGTTTTTT. Translated, it gives CASLLSGTYEKLFF.

This clonotype was seen many times. This rearrangement joins TRBV27 to TRBJ1-1; 8 positions match TRBD1. Looked up from germline, CDR1 is MNHEY and CDR2 is SMNVEV (reference sequence). The CDR3 is made up of 13 amino acids. J gave up 7 bases and V 6 bases, and 7 bases lay outside the gene matches. CDR3: CASRGQGRSEAFF. The CDR3 nucleotides are TGTGCCAGCAGAGGACAGGGAAGGAGTGAAGCTTTCTTT.

This clonotype was seen a handful of times. This chain connects TRBV20-1 to TRBJ1-2; unclear D gene. Germline V gives CDR1 DFQATT, CDR2 SNEGSKA (reference sequence). V lost 6 bases and J lost 3, with 17 bases in between. This CDR3 region has 14 residues. CDR3 sequence: CSAKRGPSDYGYTF. CDR3 DNA sequence: TGCAGTGCAAAACGAGGGCCCTCGGACTATGGCTACACCTTC.

This clonotype was seen many times. This chain uses TRBV7-9 with TRBJ2-3, with D possibly being TRBD1 or TRBD2 (6 bases each). Germline lookup yields CDR1 SEHNR and CDR2 FQNEAQ (reference sequence). The CDR3 extends over 18 amino acids. V was cut by 0 bases and J by 4 bases, with 20 bases left in between. This CDR3 is CASSLALGGLNGADTQYF. The CDR3 DNA sequence: TGTGCCAGCAGCTTAGCCCTGGGGGGCCTCAACGGGGCAGATACGCAGTATTTT. Complete variable domain (other parts from reference TRBV7-9 and TRBJ2-3): DTGVSQNPRHKITKRGQNVTFRCDPISEHNRLYWYRQTLGQGPEFLTYFQNEAQLEKSRLLSDRFSAERPKGSFSTLEIQRTEQGDSAMYLCASSLALGGLNGADTQYFGPGTRLTVL.

In its sample, this clonotype was seen many times. The chain couples TRBV7-3 to TRBJ2-1; a weak D match, TRBD2 (7 bases). The CDR3 extends over 15 amino acids. Germline assignment: CDR1 SGHTA and CDR2 FQGTGA. Trimming took 2 bases from V and 6 from J, leaving 14 bases between them. CDR3 region: CASSLRGAGINEQFF. The CDR3 bases are TGTGCCAGCAGCTTACGGGGGGCGGGGATCAATGAGCAGTTCTTC.

This clonotype was recorded at least ten times. The CDR3 nucleotides are TGTGCCAGCAGCTTATCCCCAGGATCGGACGAGCAGTACTTC. Amino acid sequence: CASSLSPGSDEQYF. V and J are TRBV7-8 and TRBJ2-7; no firm D call. This CDR3 has 14 amino acids. Germline CDR1 is SGHVS and CDR2 is FQNEAQ. The V gene lost 2 bases and the J gene lost 5 bases, with 13 bases spanning the gap. The full variable domain, in which reference TRBV7-8 and TRBJ2-7 provide the parts outside the CDR3, is GAGVSQSPRYKVAKRGQDVALRCDPISGHVSLFWYQQALGQGPEFLTYFQNEAQLDKSGLPSDRFFAERPEGSVSTLKIQRTQQEDSAVYLCASSLSPGSDEQYFGPGTRLTVT.

This clonotype was found many times. This sequence joins TRBV5-1 and TRBJ2-5; no definite D call. Germline V lookup: CDR1 SGHRS, CDR2 YFSETQ. The CDR3 loop spans 15 amino acids. V lost 0 bases and J lost 4, with 13 bases in between. The CDR3 here is CASSLGNGGPETQYF. CDR3 coding DNA: TGCGCCAGCAGCTTGGGGAATGGCGGTCCAGAGACCCAGTACTTC.